The 28 T cell receptor beta chains in this list originate from one sample, sequenced in a study of blood T cells in healthy people across ages. Primers used in a second PCR of about 7 to 11 cycles were a sample-barcoded 5' primer and a J-beta primer mix. TCRdb processed the 5' RACE reads anew with MiXCR; each CDR3 protein has one entry. The data show about a million distinct CDR3 sequences, around 48% seen once. The sequenced sample consisted of blood. These receptors all stem from a man in his thirties or forties in good health.

In this sample, this clonotype turned up a few times. This sequence joins TRBV29-1 and TRBJ1-2; D is possibly TRBD1 (5 bases). Germline CDR1 SQVTM, CDR2 ANQGSEA. There are 14 residues in the CDR3. V was trimmed by 2 bases and J by 0 bases, leaving 10 bases between them. The CDR3 sequence is CSVEPGTANYGYTF. For the CDR3, the DNA is TGCAGCGTTGAACCCGGGACCGCTAACTATGGCTACACCTTC. Combining the CDR3 with reference TRBV29-1 and TRBJ1-2 gives the whole variable domain SAVISQKPSRDICQRGTSLTIQCQVDSQVTMMFWYRQQPGQSLTLIATANQGSEATYESGFVIDKFPISRPNLTFSTLTVSNMSPEDSSIYLCSVEPGTANYGYTFGSGTRLTVV.

This clonotype has a handful of counts. Here the CDR3 reads CASSQEPDVNNSPLHF. Written as DNA, the CDR3 is TGCGCCAGCAGCCAAGAACCGGACGTAAATAATTCACCCCTCCACTTT. The rearrangement joins TRBV4-1 to TRBJ1-6; D uncertain. CDR1 and CDR2 (germline): MGHRA, YSYEKL. This CDR3 is built from 16 residues. The V end was cut by 0 bases, the J end by 5 bases, with 11 bases between.

CDR3 amino acids: CASSQDIQRKETQYF. CDR3 DNA: TGCGCCAGCAGCCAAGATATACAGAGAAAAGAGACCCAGTACTTC. The chain employs TRBV4-3 and TRBJ2-5; D is undetermined. The V end lost 0 bases, the J end lost 3 bases, and 11 bases lay between the germline ends. The CDR3 consists of 15 residues. Germline-derived CDR1 and CDR2 are LGHNA and YSLEER.

The chain recombines TRBV20-1 with TRBJ2-1, with D uncertain. V was clipped by 6 bases and J by 0 bases, with 12 bases between them. CDR3 length equals 14 residues. CDR1 is DFQATT and CDR2 is SNEGSKA in the germline V gene (reference sequence). Here the CDR3 DNA reads TGCAGTGCCGACACACCTCGCTCCTACAATGAGCAGTTCTTC. Protein product: CSADTPRSYNEQFF.

The chain uses TRBV27 and TRBJ1-4, with a weak D call TRBD1 (6 bases). The length of the CDR3 is 14 residues. With 7 bases removed from V and 5 bases from J, the gap between germline ends came to 14 bases. Germline V CDR1 and CDR2: MNHEY, SMNVEV (reference sequence). Here the CDR3 DNA reads TGTGCCAGCAAACCCGGGGGCTTAAATGAAAAACTGTTTTTT. It codes for CASKPGGLNEKLFF.

This clonotype came up many times. V is TRBV6-5 and J is TRBJ2-7; D may match TRBD1 or TRBD2 (5 bases each). The length of the CDR3 is 14 residues. Germline V gene data show CDR1 as MNHEY and CDR2 as SVGAGI. The V gene lost 6 bases and the J gene lost 4 bases, with 16 bases spanning the gap. The CDR3 loop is CASRTDYWAYEQYF. The CDR3 coding sequence is TGTGCCAGCAGGACAGACTATTGGGCTTACGAGCAGTACTTC.

The rearrangement joins TRBV5-1 to TRBJ2-1; the D is unclear. V lost 6 bases and J lost 0, with 13 bases in between. The length of the CDR3 is 15 residues. Germline V gives CDR1 SGHRS, CDR2 YFSETQ. CDR3 protein: CASNGGQGSYNEQFF. The CDR3 bases are TGCGCCAGCAATGGTGGGCAAGGCTCCTACAATGAGCAGTTCTTC.

Regarding this clonotype: Sequence at one end of the junction differs from germline and may be a read error. This chain joins TRBV4-1 and TRBJ1-6, with a tentative D call TRBD1 (5 bases). The CDR3 is 15 amino acids. The germline gives CDR1 MGHRA, CDR2 YSYEKL. CDR3 sequence (DNA): TGCGCCAGCGGCCAAGACTCGAGAGGGGATTCACCCCTCCACTTT. This codes for CASGQDSRGDSPLHF.

This clonotype occurred a few times. This chain connects TRBV12-3 or TRBV12-4 to TRBJ2-3, with 7 bases aligning to TRBD1. After removal of 3 bases from V and 2 bases from J, the junction contained 5 bases not matched to a gene. The CDR3 extends over 15 amino acids. The CDR3 bases are TGTGCCAGCAGTTTGGGACAGAAGTTCACAGATACGCAGTATTTT. Protein sequence: CASSLGQKFTDTQYF.

This clonotype was counted only a few times. The V call is TRBV28, the J call TRBJ1-2; 9 bases are shared with TRBD1. From germline, CDR1 is MDHEN and CDR2 SYDVKM. V lost 7 bases to trimming and J lost 5 bases; unmatched junction nucleotides: 5. The CDR3 sequence is 13 residues long. CDR3 in DNA: TGTGCCAGCACGGACAGGGGTCGATATGGCTACACCTTC. Translated: CASTDRGRYGYTF.

The rearrangement uses TRBV7-9 and TRBJ1-1, with D maybe TRBD1 (6 bases). The CDR3 is 14 amino acids. CDR1 SEHNR and CDR2 FQNEAQ come from the germline V gene (reference sequence). Trimming pared 6 bases from V and 4 bases from J, leaving 15 bases between. CDR3 nucleotide sequence: TGTGCCAGCAGAAAGACAGGCGACTTCACTGAAGCTTTCTTT. This gives the protein CASRKTGDFTEAFF.

This chain connects TRBV20-1 to TRBJ2-6; TRBD1 might be the D (5 bases). V lost 0 bases and J lost 0, with 12 bases in between. The germline gives CDR1 DFQATT, CDR2 SNEGSKA (reference sequence). The CDR3 loop spans 17 amino acids. In nucleotides, the CDR3 is TGCAGTGCTAGAGAGGGGCAGCCTTACTCTGGGGCCAACGTCCTGACTTTC. Its translation is CSAREGQPYSGANVLTF.

The chain carries TRBV4-2 and TRBJ2-1, with 8 bases aligning to TRBD2. Germline CDR1 is LGHNA and CDR2 is YNFKEQ. This CDR3 has 17 residues. V trimming: 0 bases; J trimming: 0 bases; junction bases outside the gene matches: 4. In DNA, the CDR3 is TGTGCCAGCAGCCAAGAAGGGCGGGGGGTCTCCTACAATGAGCAGTTCTTC. Encoded protein: CASSQEGRGVSYNEQFF.

This chain links TRBV18 with TRBJ1-2; the D gene is possibly TRBD1 (6 bases). The CDR3 contains 14 residues. Germline V gene lookup returns CDR1 KGHSH and CDR2 LQKENI. V was cut by 3 bases and J by 5 bases, with 13 bases left in between. In DNA, the CDR3 is TGTGCCAGCTCACCGGGACATCAGGGATATGGCTACACCTTC. Translating gives CASSPGHQGYGYTF.

The gene calls are TRBV29-1 and TRBJ2-5; a possible D gene is TRBD2 (5 bases). The CDR3 has 14 residues. Trimming cost V 4 bases and J 0 bases, with 12 bases left between them. Germline V gene data show CDR1 as SQVTM and CDR2 as ANQGSEA. The CDR3 DNA reads TGCAGCGTTGCGGCTACCGGGAACCAAGAGACCCAGTACTTC. It translates to CSVAATGNQETQYF. Combining the CDR3 with reference TRBV29-1 and TRBJ2-5 gives the whole variable domain SAVISQKPSRDICQRGTSLTIQCQVDSQVTMMFWYRQQPGQSLTLIATANQGSEATYESGFVIDKFPISRPNLTFSTLTVSNMSPEDSSIYLCSVAATGNQETQYFGPGTRLLVL.

J is TRBJ1-6 and V is TRBV6-5; TRBD1 agrees at 11 bases. Germline V lookup: CDR1 MNHEY, CDR2 SVGAGI. This CDR3 contains 15 residues. J lost 6 bases, V lost 5 bases, and 3 bases had no gene match. CDR3 region: CASSKGQGANSPLHF. The CDR3, as DNA: TGTGCCAGCAGTAAAGGACAGGGGGCTAATTCACCCCTCCACTTT.

As to this clonotype: One end of the junction varies from germline; a read error may be responsible. The chain carries TRBV4-1 and TRBJ2-7; D uncertain. The CDR3 consists of 13 residues. The germline CDR1 and CDR2 sequences are MGHRA and YSYEKL. CDR3 bases: TGCGCCAGCAGCCAATACAAAGCCTACGAGCGGTACTTC. It is translated as CASSQYKAYERYF.

J is TRBJ2-5 and V is TRBV4-1; D gene unclear. In germline, CDR1 is MGHRA, CDR2 YSYEKL. V gave up 4 bases and J gave up 5 bases, with 11 bases separating them. The CDR3 extends over 13 amino acids. The CDR3 here is CASSPVPSETQYF. Written as DNA, the CDR3 is TGCGCCAGCAGCCCTGTTCCTTCCGAGACCCAGTACTTC.

The rearrangement uses TRBV13 and TRBJ2-5; D is unresolved. V was trimmed by 4 bases and J by 5 bases, leaving 8 bases between them. The CDR3 covers 12 residues. The germline V gene has CDR1 PRHDT and CDR2 FYEKMQ (reference sequence). Written as DNA, the CDR3 is TGTGCCAGCAGCTCCTTCGGGGAGACCCAGTACTTC. It is translated as CASSSFGETQYF.

Only a few counts were recorded for this clonotype. The rearrangement joins TRBV6-2 or TRBV6-3 to TRBJ1-1, with D perhaps matching TRBD1 (6 bases). There are 15 residues in the CDR3. Germline CDR1 is MNHEY and CDR2 is SVGEGT. Trimming shortened V by 4 bases and J by 5 bases, and 17 bases separated the two germline ends. CDR3 protein: CASSSYSTGRTEAFF. The CDR3 coding sequence is TGTGCCAGCAGTTCCTACTCCACAGGGCGGACTGAAGCTTTCTTT.

J is TRBJ2-7 and V is TRBV27; 13 bases map to TRBD2. V shed 4 bases and J 5 bases; nucleotides not matched to a gene: 5. The V gene's germline CDR1 is MNHEY and CDR2 SMNVEV (reference sequence). The CDR3 runs to 15 residues. The CDR3: CASSWSGTSGDEQYF. CDR3 nucleotides: TGTGCCAGCAGTTGGAGCGGGACTAGCGGGGACGAGCAGTACTTC.

This clonotype showed up just a few times. V usage is TRBV29-1 and J usage is TRBJ2-3; a weak D match, TRBD2 (5 bases). The CDR3 loop spans 15 amino acids. Trimming removed 2 bases at V and 2 bases at J, with 14 bases between. Germline V gives CDR1 SQVTM, CDR2 ANQGSEA. In nucleotides, the CDR3 is TGCAGCGTTGAATCGGCTAGCCGATACACAGATACGCAGTATTTT. It encodes CSVESASRYTDTQYF.

This clonotype was counted only a few times. The chain uses TRBV6-5 and TRBJ1-2; D may be TRBD1 (6 bases). CDR3 length: 14 residues. CDR1 is MNHEY, CDR2 SVGAGI, per germline. Trimming removed 6 bases from V and 4 bases from J, with 15 bases in between. The CDR3, as DNA: TGTGCCAGCAGGTTCCCGGGGGGCGGCTATGGCTACACCTTC. It specifies CASRFPGGGYGYTF.

The chain combines TRBV7-9 with TRBJ2-5; possibly TRBD1 for D (5 bases). CDR3 length: 15 residues. Germline assignment: CDR1 SEHNR and CDR2 FQNEAQ (reference sequence). The V and J ends lost 1 base and 5 bases respectively, with 14 bases between them. CDR3 sequence (DNA): TGTGCCAGCAGCTTAGGATACAGGTCTCAGGAGACCCAGTACTTC. This gives the protein CASSLGYRSQETQYF.

The chain links TRBV20-1 to TRBJ1-2; no reliable D call. Germline loops: CDR1 DFQATT, CDR2 SNEGSKA (reference sequence). The CDR3 is 15 amino acids. V was clipped by 0 bases and J by 5 bases, with 16 bases between them. CDR3 amino acids: CSARDTAGQDYGYTF. The CDR3 region has the DNA TGCAGTGCTAGAGATACGGCAGGCCAGGATTATGGCTACACCTTC.

The table lists this clonotype with a few counts. This chain links TRBV4-2 with TRBJ2-1, with 8 bases matching TRBD2. Trimming cost V 4 bases and J 8 bases; bases outside gene matches: 4. This CDR3 is 13 amino acids long. Germline values: CDR1 LGHNA, CDR2 YNFKEQ. In DNA, the CDR3 is TGTGCCAGCAGCCCCGGACTAGCATATGAGCAGTTCTTC. It codes for CASSPGLAYEQFF.

The chain recombines TRBV25-1 with TRBJ2-4, with 8 bases aligning to TRBD2. The CDR3 is 18 amino acids. Losses at the gene ends were 2 bases for V and 3 bases for J; bases not matched to a gene: 12. The germline V gene encodes CDR1 MGHDK and CDR2 SYGVNS. CDR3 nucleotide sequence: TGTGCCAGCAGTGAAGGGCCTATATATCGGGGGGGCAAAAACATTCAGTACTTC. Residues: CASSEGPIYRGGKNIQYF.

The chain has TRBV27 and TRBJ1-5; a weak D match, TRBD1 (5 bases). V was trimmed by 5 bases and J by 2 bases, leaving 16 bases between them. Germline-derived CDR1 and CDR2 are MNHEY and SMNVEV (reference sequence). This CDR3 contains 16 residues. The CDR3 DNA reads TGTGCCAGCAGTCGTAATAGGGGTGTCGGCAATCAGCCCCAGCATTTT. This encodes CASSRNRGVGNQPQHF.